Below, 7 T cell receptor beta chains from the same sample are listed, as sequenced in a study of beta chain features in type 1 diabetes. The study reverse transcribed the entire isolated RNA, so it sequenced expressed TCRB transcripts. Profiling relied on immunoSEQ multiplex PCR, and the TCRdb table lists in-frame clones only, not all of them. The sample yields around 430,000 clones, about 29% seen once. Input material: naive CD4+ T cells from blood. The source is a young man in good health.

The table lists this clone with a count of one. The chain carries TRBV23-1 and TRBJ1-1; D perhaps matches TRBD1 (6 bases). TRBV23-1 has ORF status, its function being uncertain. V lost 4 bases, J lost 1 base, and 16 bases lay in between. This CDR3 has 16 amino acids. The CDR3 loop is CASSLPRGGRNTEAFF. For the CDR3, the DNA is TGCGCCAGCAGTCTACCCCGTGGGGGGCGGAACACTGAAGCTTTCTTT.

This clone has a handful of counts. V is TRBV30 and J is TRBJ1-3, with D unclear. The CDR3 loop spans 13 amino acids. Germline V gives CDR1 GTSNPN, CDR2 SVGIG (reference sequence). Trimming took off 0 bases at V and 4 bases at J, with 7 bases between the two ends. For the CDR3, the DNA is TGTGCCTGGAGTGTAATAGGAGGAAACACCATATATTTT. Amino acids: CAWSVIGGNTIYF.

This clone was counted between two and nine times. The rearrangement joins TRBV7-2 to TRBJ2-7; D could derive from TRBD1 or TRBD2 (5 bases each). From germline, CDR1 is SGHTA and CDR2 FQGNSA. Between the trimmed V and J ends, which lost 1 base and 5 bases, there was a span of 15 bases. The CDR3 has 15 residues. The CDR3 region is CASSLEGSSSHEQYF. CDR3 nucleotides: TGTGCCAGCAGCTTAGAGGGGAGTAGCAGCCACGAGCAGTACTTC.

The chain combines TRBV2 with TRBJ2-7; TRBD1 aligns across 7 bases. J was trimmed by 6 bases and V by 3 bases; bases with no gene match: 11. Looked up from germline, CDR1 is SNHLY and CDR2 is FYNNEI. This CDR3 spans 15 amino acids. The CDR3 nucleotides read TGTGCCAGCAGTGACAAATTGGGACAGATTTCCGAGCAGTACTTC. This gives the protein CASSDKLGQISEQYF.

This clone was observed a few times. The chain is built from TRBV13 and TRBJ2-1; the match to TRBD1 covers 8 bases. The CDR3 consists of 15 residues. J gave up 4 bases and V 5 bases, and 7 bases lay outside the gene matches. Germline V gives CDR1 PRHDT, CDR2 FYEKMQ (reference sequence). CDR3 sequence reads: CASSQRQGLYNEQFF. The DNA for the CDR3 is TGTGCCAGCAGCCAACGACAGGGGCTATACAATGAGCAGTTCTTC.

V and J are TRBV29-1 and TRBJ2-1, with D perhaps matching TRBD1 or TRBD2 (5 bases each). CDR1 is SQVTM, CDR2 ANQGSEA, per germline. The CDR3 extends over 14 amino acids. Trimming cost V 1 base and J 9 bases, with 16 bases left between them. This CDR3 is CSVEGWDGTGEQFF. The CDR3 DNA reads as TGCAGCGTTGAAGGTTGGGACGGGACCGGTGAGCAGTTCTTC.

The chain links TRBV5-4 to TRBJ2-6; D call uncertain. Trimming stripped 4 bases from V and 0 bases from J, with 8 bases between. Germline V lookup: CDR1 SGHNT, CDR2 YYREEE (reference sequence). CDR3 length: 15 residues. CDR3 protein: CASSPTYSGANVLTF. The CDR3 DNA reads TGTGCCAGCAGCCCGACTTACTCTGGGGCCAACGTCCTGACTTTC.